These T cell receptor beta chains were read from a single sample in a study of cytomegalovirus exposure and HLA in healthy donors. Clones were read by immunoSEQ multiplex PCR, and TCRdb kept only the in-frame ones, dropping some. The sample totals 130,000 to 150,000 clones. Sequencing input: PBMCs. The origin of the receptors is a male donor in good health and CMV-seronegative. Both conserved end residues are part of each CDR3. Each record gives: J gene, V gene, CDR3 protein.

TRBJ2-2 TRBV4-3 CASSQDRSQLNTGELFF
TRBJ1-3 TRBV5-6 CASSSDRGLVGNTIYF
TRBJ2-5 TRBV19 CASSIRNSGVGETQYF
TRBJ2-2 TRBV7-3 CASRFQAGGPGELFF
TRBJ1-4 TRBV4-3 CASSHRGGRGEKLFF
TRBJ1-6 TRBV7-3 CASSPGTLNSPLHF
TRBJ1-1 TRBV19 CASSIGRDTEAFF
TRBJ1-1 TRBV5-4 CASSLDSMNTEAFF
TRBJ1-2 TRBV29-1 CSVEAGRRTGRFRPYGYTF
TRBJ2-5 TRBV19 CASSIVQGGETQYF
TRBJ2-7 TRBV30 CAWSSTYYEQYF
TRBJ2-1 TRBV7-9 CASSLGGQGAGQFF
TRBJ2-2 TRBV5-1 CASSPPLASGELFF
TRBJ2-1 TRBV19 CASSRLAGANNEQFF
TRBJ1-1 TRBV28 CASSLRPAGTEAFF
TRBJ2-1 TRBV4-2 CASSQDPVYNEQFF
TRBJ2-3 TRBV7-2 CASSLERLVSDTQYF
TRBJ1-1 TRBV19 CASSTRPTVPEAFF
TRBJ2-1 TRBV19 CASRRLAGGNEQFF
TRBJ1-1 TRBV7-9 CASSFGTGNTEAFF
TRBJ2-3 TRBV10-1 CASRESTSGGLDTQYF
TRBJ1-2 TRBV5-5 CASRRNGNLDYGYTF
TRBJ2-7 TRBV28 CASSRGPRQYF
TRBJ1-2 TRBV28 CASSLPGQGAIYGYTF
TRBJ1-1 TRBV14 CASSQEGTGWVNTEAFF
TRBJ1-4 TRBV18 CASSPLRQEKLFF
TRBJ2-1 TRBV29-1 CSVQDYNEQFF
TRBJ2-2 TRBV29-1 CSVGRQTFANTGELFF
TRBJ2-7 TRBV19 CASSIGAGPSYEQYF
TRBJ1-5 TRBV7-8 CASSLAQGGNQPQHF
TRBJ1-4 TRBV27 CATSGGGDEKLFF
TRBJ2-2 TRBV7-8 CASSLRGRNTGELFF
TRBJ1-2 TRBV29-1 CSIRDTGRGYTF
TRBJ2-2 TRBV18 CASSTGKQPNTGELFF
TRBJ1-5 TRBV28 CASSAGNQPQHF
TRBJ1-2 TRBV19 CASSLGQGAGYTF
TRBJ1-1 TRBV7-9 CASSLGSGTEAFF
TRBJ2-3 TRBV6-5 CASSYVSGGADTQYF
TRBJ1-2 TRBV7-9 CASSFEGRGGYTF
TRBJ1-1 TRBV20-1 CSARANTEAFF
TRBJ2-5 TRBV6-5 CASSWGVGETQYF
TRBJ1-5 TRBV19 CASSISTGSNQPQHF
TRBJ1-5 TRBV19 CASSSDRGPIIQPQHF
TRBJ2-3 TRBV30 CAGGRENSDTQYF
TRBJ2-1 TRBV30 CAWSGQGFNEQFF
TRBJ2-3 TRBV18 CASSPFLLDSSSTDTQYF
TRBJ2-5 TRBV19 CASSTKTSLETQYF
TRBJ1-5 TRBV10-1 CASSEGLGNQPQHF
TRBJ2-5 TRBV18 CASSPYQGRETQYF
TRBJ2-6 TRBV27 CASSSSGANVLTF
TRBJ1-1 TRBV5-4 CASSYRTDPEAFF
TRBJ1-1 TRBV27 CASSPYQTGLYTEAFF
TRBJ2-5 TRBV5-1 CASSLESRETQYF
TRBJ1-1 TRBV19 CASSIRRDTEAFF